This is a list of T cell receptor beta chains from one sample in a study of cytomegalovirus exposure and HLA in healthy donors. This table comes from immunoSEQ multiplex PCR, and its TCRdb copy is limited to in-frame clones, with some not included. The sample lists over 150,000 clones, 80% to 90% occurring once. The sample comprised PBMCs. Source of these receptors: a woman aged 25 to 39 in good health and CMV-seronegative. Each CDR3 is given with its conserved first and last residue. The D gene is left open where the match is weak. Some rows have no size entry. The others give once, few or many, or a class for an expanded clone.

J gene	V gene	D gene	CDR3 length	clone size	CDR3 protein	CDR3 DNA
TRBJ1-5	TRBV6-5	.	14	.	CASSRTVNNQPQHF	TGTGCCAGCAGCCGGACAGTGAACAATCAGCCCCAGCATTTT
TRBJ2-3	TRBV6-5	TRBD1	15	.	CASSYGDSETDTQYF	TGTGCCAGCAGTTATGGGGACAGTGAGACAGATACGCAGTATTTT
TRBJ2-7	TRBV6-1	.	14	.	CASSEWFRTYEQYF	TGTGCCAGCAGTGAATGGTTTCGTACCTACGAGCAGTACTTC
TRBJ2-7	TRBV6-1	TRBD1	16	.	CASSAYGTGGSYEQYF	TGTGCCAGCAGTGCCTACGGGACAGGGGGCTCCTACGAGCAGTACTTC
TRBJ2-7	TRBV6-1	.	14	.	CASSEVQGPYEQYF	TGTGCCAGCAGTGAAGTTCAGGGCCCCTACGAGCAGTACTTC
TRBJ1-5	TRBV7-2	.	14	.	CASSLGGFGQPQHF	TGTGCCAGCAGCTTAGGGGGCTTCGGGCAGCCCCAGCATTTT
TRBJ1-2	TRBV5-6	.	14	.	CASTAWGINYGYTF	TGTGCCAGCACCGCCTGGGGGATTAACTATGGCTACACCTTC
TRBJ1-2	TRBV27	.	12	once	CASRQGLYGYTF	TGTGCCAGCAGACAGGGACTCTATGGCTACACCTTC
TRBJ1-1	TRBV21-1	.	14	.	CASSNYREDTEAFF	TGTGCCAGCAGCAATTACAGGGAGGACACTGAAGCTTTCTTT
TRBJ1-2	TRBV10-3	.	15	.	CAISSPPVFNYGYTF	TGTGCCATCAGTTCCCCCCCGGTTTTTAACTATGGCTACACCTTC
TRBJ1-2	TRBV4-3	TRBD1	15	.	CASSRGTGGNYGYTF	TGCGCCAGCAGCCGAGGGACAGGGGGAAACTATGGCTACACCTTC
TRBJ2-3	TRBV11-2	.	14	.	CASKPGPLLQAQYF	TGTGCCAGCAAGCCTGGGCCCCTCCTTCAGGCGCAGTATTTT
TRBJ2-5	TRBV7-2	.	16	.	CASSLVLDPYQETQYF	TGTGCCAGCAGCTTAGTGTTAGACCCGTACCAAGAGACCCAGTACTTC
TRBJ2-2	TRBV7-2	.	14	.	CASSLVRGSGELFF	TGTGCCAGCAGCTTAGTACGGGGGTCCGGGGAGCTGTTTTTT
TRBJ1-5	TRBV7-9	.	12	once	CASSSPLGPQHF	TGTGCCAGCAGCTCCCCCCTCGGGCCCCAGCATTTT
TRBJ2-7	TRBV5-1	.	15	.	CASSSDGHNSYEQYF	TGCGCCAGCAGCTCAGACGGACATAACTCCTACGAGCAGTACTTC
TRBJ1-5	TRBV6-1	TRBD1	14	.	CASTINRGNQPQHF	TGTGCCAGCACCATAAACAGGGGAAATCAGCCCCAGCATTTT
TRBJ1-2	TRBV28	.	16	.	CASSLTPTGRNYGYTF	TGTGCCAGCAGTTTGACTCCGACAGGCCGAAACTATGGCTACACCTTC
TRBJ1-2	TRBV28	.	13	.	CASSWTANYGYTF	TGTGCCAGCAGTTGGACGGCTAACTATGGCTACACCTTC
TRBJ2-1	TRBV29-1	TRBD2	16	.	CSVVGLAGVSYNEQFF	TGCAGCGTTGTGGGACTAGCGGGGGTCTCCTACAATGAGCAGTTCTTC
TRBJ1-1	TRBV6-1	TRBD1	15	.	CASSNRIQGSTEAFF	TGTGCCAGCAGCAACAGGATACAGGGGTCCACTGAAGCTTTCTTT
TRBJ2-1	TRBV19	.	15	.	CASTWDSLGVNEQFF	TGTGCCAGTACCTGGGACTCCCTGGGGGTCAATGAGCAGTTCTTC
TRBJ2-7	TRBV28	.	16	.	CASSSQDRGRSYEQYF	TGTGCCAGCAGTTCCCAGGATCGCGGGCGATCCTACGAGCAGTACTTC
TRBJ1-3	TRBV5-4	TRBD1	15	.	CASSLDRGTGNTIYF	TGTGCCAGCAGCCTTGACAGGGGAACAGGAAACACCATATATTTT
TRBJ2-1	TRBV4-2	TRBD2	16	.	CASSLLVVAGDNEQFF	TGTGCCAGCAGCCTGCTGGTAGTAGCGGGAGACAATGAGCAGTTCTTC
TRBJ1-2	TRBV5-1	TRBD1	15	few	CASSNRQGRNNGYTF	TGCGCCAGCAGCAACAGACAGGGAAGGAATAATGGCTACACCTTC
TRBJ2-7	TRBV5-4	TRBD1	12	.	CASSLQTGDPYF	TGTGCCAGCAGCTTACAGACAGGGGATCCGTACTTC
TRBJ2-7	TRBV5-5	TRBD2	16	.	CASSLNTLAGAYEQYF	TGTGCCAGCAGCCTAAATACCCTAGCGGGAGCCTACGAGCAGTACTTC
TRBJ1-5	TRBV6-1	.	14	.	CASCWTRANQPQHF	TGTGCCAGCTGCTGGACACGGGCGAATCAGCCCCAGCATTTT
TRBJ2-3	TRBV7-7	TRBD2	14	.	CASSLSGGVDTQYF	TGTGCTAGCAGCCTTAGCGGGGGAGTAGATACGCAGTATTTT
TRBJ1-2	TRBV5-1	TRBD1	17	.	CASSFGPQGTAAYGYTF	TGCGCCAGCAGCTTTGGCCCACAGGGGACGGCTGCCTATGGCTACACCTTC
TRBJ2-5	TRBV5-1	.	15	.	CASRRITATQETQYF	TGCGCCAGCAGACGAATAACAGCTACTCAAGAGACCCAGTACTTC
TRBJ2-4	TRBV27	TRBD1	11	.	CASGRGYIQYF	TGTGCCAGCGGCAGGGGGTACATTCAGTACTTC
TRBJ2-1	TRBV27	.	14	.	CASSPLLGLNEQFF	TGTGCCAGCAGTCCCCTGTTGGGCCTCAATGAGCAGTTCTTC
TRBJ1-1	TRBV5-1	.	14	.	CASSLSAGSTEAFF	TGCGCCAGCAGCTTGAGCGCAGGGAGCACTGAAGCTTTCTTT
TRBJ1-6	TRBV7-3	.	14	.	CASSKQTYNSPLHF	TGTGCCAGCAGCAAACAGACTTATAATTCACCCCTCCACTTT
TRBJ1-1	TRBV2	TRBD1	14	.	CASSAPRDRVPAFF	TGTGCCAGCAGTGCACCCCGGGACAGGGTTCCAGCTTTCTTT
TRBJ1-1	TRBV7-3	.	13	.	CASTPDGGAEAFF	TGTGCCAGCACCCCAGACGGCGGCGCTGAAGCTTTCTTT
TRBJ1-6	TRBV9	.	15	.	CASSARQAFSSPLHF	TGTGCCAGCAGCGCCAGACAGGCATTCTCTTCACCCCTCCACTTT
TRBJ1-1	TRBV7-9	.	15	.	CASSLDGQGDTEAFF	TGTGCCAGCAGCTTAGATGGCCAGGGCGATACTGAAGCTTTCTTT
TRBJ2-5	TRBV27	.	13	.	CASSPAVFGTQYF	TGTGCCAGCAGCCCAGCGGTTTTTGGGACCCAGTACTTC
TRBJ2-2	TRBV2	.	15	many	CASSEAARKTGELFF	TGTGCCAGCAGTGAAGCTGCCAGGAAGACCGGGGAGCTGTTTTTT
TRBJ1-5	TRBV23-1	TRBD1	17	few	CASSQSGDSYSNQPQHF	TGCGCCAGCAGTCAATCGGGGGACAGCTATAGCAATCAGCCCCAGCATTTT
TRBJ2-1	TRBV28	.	12	.	CASSTLPTGQFF	TGTGCCAGCAGCACTCTACCGACAGGGCAGTTCTTC
TRBJ1-1	TRBV20-1	.	11	.	CSATTSTEAFF	TGCAGTGCCACGACCAGCACTGAAGCTTTCTTT
TRBJ1-2	TRBV7-8	.	16	.	CASSLVADMPDYGYTF	TGTGCCAGCAGCTTAGTCGCGGACATGCCTGACTATGGCTACACCTTC
TRBJ1-1	TRBV9	.	15	.	CASSVYDGPYTEAFF	TGTGCCAGCAGCGTGTACGACGGACCGTACACTGAAGCTTTCTTT
TRBJ2-1	TRBV7-9	TRBD2	16	.	CASSARGGSSYNEQFF	TGTGCCAGCAGCGCGCGTGGCGGGAGCTCCTACAATGAGCAGTTCTTC
TRBJ2-5	TRBV6-5	.	14	.	CASSYSGTRGTQYF	TGTGCCAGCAGTTACTCGGGGACAAGGGGGACCCAGTACTTC
TRBJ2-7	TRBV27	.	13	.	CASSSGGLNEQYF	TGTGCCAGCAGTTCCGGGGGATTGAACGAGCAGTACTTC
TRBJ1-4	TRBV4-1	TRBD1	17	.	CASSQAGDRRHNEKLFF	TGCGCCAGCAGCCAAGCGGGGGACAGGCGTCATAATGAAAAACTGTTTTTT
TRBJ2-4	TRBV27	.	15	.	CASSLQDPAKNIQYF	TGTGCCAGCAGTTTGCAGGACCCAGCCAAAAACATTCAGTACTTC
TRBJ2-7	TRBV2	.	16	.	CASSDVFRAGAVEQYF	TGTGCCAGCAGTGACGTTTTCCGGGCGGGGGCTGTCGAGCAGTACTTC
TRBJ2-3	TRBV5-1	.	14	.	CASHQGGFTDTQYF	TGCGCCAGCCACCAAGGGGGATTTACAGATACGCAGTATTTT
TRBJ1-5	TRBV4-2	.	15	.	CASSQDLGLEQPQHF	TGTGCCAGCAGCCAAGATCTAGGCCTCGAGCAGCCCCAGCATTTT
TRBJ1-3	TRBV6-5	.	13	.	CASSTAVGNTIYF	TGTGCCAGCAGTACGGCGGTAGGAAACACCATATATTTT
TRBJ2-7	TRBV10-2	TRBD1	13	.	CASRQGQVYEQYF	TGCGCCAGCCGCCAGGGACAGGTCTACGAGCAGTACTTC
TRBJ2-1	TRBV15	TRBD2	17	.	CATSRDLAGGSGNEQFF	TGTGCCACCAGCAGAGATCTTGCGGGGGGTTCGGGAAATGAGCAGTTCTTC
TRBJ2-2	TRBV7-9	TRBD1	15	.	CASSFRDRGAGELFF	TGTGCCAGCAGCTTCCGGGACAGGGGAGCCGGGGAGCTGTTTTTT